The 30 T cell receptor beta chains below come from one sample, sequenced in a study of cytomegalovirus exposure and HLA in healthy donors. The protocol was immunoSEQ multiplex PCR, while the TCRdb copy is restricted to in-frame clones and leaves out a portion. Seen here are roughly 250,000 clones, 85% to 90% observed once, and the top ten hold 2.6%. The sequenced material came from PBMCs. These receptors all stem from a young man in good health and CMV-seronegative.

CDR3 bases: TGTGCCAGCAGTTACAGGGACAGAAATCGCTACACCTTC. This codes for CASSYRDRNRYTF. The chain uses TRBV6-5 and TRBJ1-2, with 7 nucleotides matching TRBD1. V lost 2 bases, J lost 9 bases, and 6 bases stayed unmatched. The length of the CDR3 is 13 residues. CDR1 is MNHEY, CDR2 SVGAGI, per germline.

The rearrangement uses TRBV28 and TRBJ1-2; no firm D call. The V end lost 10 bases, the J end lost 3 bases, and 6 bases lay between the germline ends. The length of the CDR3 is 10 residues. Looked up from germline, CDR1 is MDHEN and CDR2 is SYDVKM. CDR3 in amino acids: CATRDYGYTF. The CDR3, as DNA: TGTGCCACTCGGGACTATGGCTACACCTTC.

This chain links TRBV10-3 with TRBJ2-3; possibly TRBD1 for D (6 bases). The CDR3 is 16 amino acids. The germline V and J ends were trimmed by 7 bases and 2 bases, with 19 bases remaining between them. Germline loops: CDR1 ENHRY, CDR2 SYGVKD. The CDR3, as DNA: TGTGCCATCACGAGGACAGATAGACAGGTCACAGATACGCAGTATTTT. Its translation: CAITRTDRQVTDTQYF.

This clone was recorded only once. The chain links TRBV7-2 to TRBJ1-2, with TRBD1 matching over 7 bases. This CDR3 has 14 amino acids. The V gene's germline CDR1 is SGHTA and CDR2 FQGNSA. V shed 5 bases, J shed 4 bases, and the junction held 7 bases outside the gene matches. In nucleotides, the CDR3 is TGTGCCAGCAGCCCCCAGACAGGGAGCTATGGCTACACCTTC. Residues: CASSPQTGSYGYTF.

V and J are TRBV28 and TRBJ2-7, with 10 bases lining up with TRBD2. The germline V gene encodes CDR1 MDHEN and CDR2 SYDVKM. This CDR3 is built from 15 residues. V gave up 8 bases and J gave up 3 bases; unmatched junction bases: 10. DNA for the CDR3: TGTGCCAGCCAGACCGGGACTAGCGCGAGCTACGAGCAGTACTTC. As protein: CASQTGTSASYEQYF.

The chain is built from TRBV7-8 and TRBJ1-5, with D tentatively TRBD1 (6 bases). This CDR3 is built from 16 residues. Trimming shortened V by 5 bases and J by 0 bases, and 14 bases separated the two germline ends. CDR1 and CDR2 from the germline V gene are SGHVS and FQNEAQ. CDR3 nucleotide sequence: TGTGCCAGCAGCCCGAGCAGGACAGCTAGCAATCAGCCCCAGCATTTT. Amino acids: CASSPSRTASNQPQHF.

Regarding this clone: Other DNA sequences in the sample encode the same CDR3. The genes are TRBV7-6 and TRBJ2-5, with 8 bases aligning to TRBD1. The V segment lost 5 bases and the J segment 2 bases; nucleotides outside the gene matches: 4. The CDR3 sequence is 14 residues long. Germline V gene sequence: CDR1 SGHVS, CDR2 FNYEAQ. CDR3 loop: CASSPGTGQETQYF. The CDR3 DNA reads TGTGCCAGCAGCCCCGGGACAGGACAAGAGACCCAGTACTTC.

This clone occurred once. The chain carries TRBV9 and TRBJ2-7; weak D call: TRBD2 (5 bases). The CDR3 spans 12 residues. V was trimmed by 4 bases and J by 5 bases, leaving 10 bases between them. The V gene's germline CDR1 is SGDLS and CDR2 YYNGEE. CDR3 loop: CASSPEGNEQYF. The CDR3 DNA is TGTGCCAGCAGCCCCGAGGGTAACGAGCAGTACTTC.

The chain combines TRBV9 with TRBJ1-2; TRBD1 is a possible D gene (6 bases). The germline V and J ends were trimmed by 3 bases and 8 bases, with 20 bases remaining between them. Germline-derived CDR1 and CDR2 are SGDLS and YYNGEE. The CDR3 consists of 15 residues. CDR3 bases: TGTGCCAGCAGCGGAGGAGGGCGGGGGGGCTACGGCTACACCTTC. This gives the protein CASSGGGRGGYGYTF. Variable domain in full (rest from reference TRBV9 and TRBJ1-2): DSGVTQTPKHLITATGQRVTLRCSPRSGDLSVYWYQQSLDQGLQFLIQYYNGEERAKGNILERFSAQQFPDLHSELNLSSLELGDSALYFCASSGGGRGGYGYTFGSGTRLTVV.

The chain links TRBV4-3 to TRBJ2-2, with TRBD2 as a possible D gene (6 bases). The CDR3 extends over 14 amino acids. Germline V gives CDR1 LGHNA, CDR2 YSLEER. Between the trimmed V and J ends, which lost 5 bases and 8 bases, there was a span of 15 bases. The CDR3 reads CASSNTEGLGELFF. The CDR3 nucleotides read TGCGCCAGCAGCAATACGGAGGGCCTAGGGGAGCTGTTTTTT.

This clone occurred once. The chain joins TRBV15 to TRBJ2-2; perhaps TRBD1 as D (6 bases). V dropped 4 bases and J dropped 6 bases, with 18 bases sitting between them. The CDR3 has 16 amino acids. In germline, CDR1 is LNHNV, CDR2 YYDKDF (reference sequence). CDR3 protein: CATSIAGAKYAGELFF. Written as DNA, the CDR3 is TGTGCCACCAGCATCGCAGGGGCGAAGTACGCCGGGGAGCTGTTTTTT.

The chain carries TRBV5-1 and TRBJ2-2, with TRBD2 matching over 13 bases. From germline, CDR1 is SGHRS and CDR2 YFSETQ. The trim removed 4 bases at V and 7 bases at J, leaving 7 bases unmatched. This CDR3 is 16 amino acids long. The CDR3 DNA reads as TGCGCCAGCAGCCAAGGACTAGCGGGAGATAACGGGGAGCTGTTTTTT. Translation gives CASSQGLAGDNGELFF.

The chain is built from TRBV7-6 and TRBJ2-3; TRBD1 might be the D (6 bases). The V end was cut by 4 bases, the J end by 0 bases, with 11 bases between. CDR3 length: 15 residues. Germline CDR1 reads SGHVS; CDR2 reads FNYEAQ. In nucleotides, the CDR3 is TGTGCCAGCAGCTCAAGGACAGCTAGCACAGATACGCAGTATTTT. Its translation is CASSSRTASTDTQYF.

This clone was observed a handful of times. This rearrangement joins TRBV28 to TRBJ2-7; D uncertain. V was clipped by 3 bases and J by 3 bases, with 9 bases between them. The CDR3 is 13 residues long. In germline, CDR1 is MDHEN, CDR2 SYDVKM. Here the CDR3 reads CASSFISSYEQYF. CDR3 in DNA: TGTGCCAGCAGTTTTATATCCAGCTACGAGCAGTACTTC.

The V gene is TRBV9, the J gene TRBJ2-3, with 12 bases matching TRBD2. From germline, CDR1 is SGDLS and CDR2 YYNGEE. The ends lost 0 bases at V and 4 bases at J; junction bases unmatched: 9. The CDR3 has 18 amino acids. The CDR3 reads CASSVVGLAGGRADTQYF. CDR3 nucleotide sequence: TGTGCCAGCAGCGTAGTAGGGCTAGCGGGGGGGCGGGCAGATACGCAGTATTTT.

The rearrangement joins TRBV5-1 to TRBJ2-1, with D maybe TRBD2 (6 bases). Germline V gene data show CDR1 as SGHRS and CDR2 as YFSETQ. V dropped 4 bases and J dropped 9 bases, with 14 bases sitting between them. CDR3 size: 13 residues. The CDR3 region is CASSMGGSREQFF. CDR3 coding DNA: TGCGCCAGCAGCATGGGAGGATCCCGTGAGCAGTTCTTC.

This rearrangement joins TRBV7-2 to TRBJ2-3; perhaps TRBD2 as D (6 bases). This CDR3 contains 16 residues. Germline V gene sequence: CDR1 SGHTA, CDR2 FQGNSA. Deletions cut 5 bases from V and 2 bases from J, with 17 bases between. CDR3 DNA sequence: TGTGCCAGCAGCAGACGGGACTCCTACTACACAGATACGCAGTATTTT. This encodes CASSRRDSYYTDTQYF.

This clone was seen just once. The chain links TRBV25-1 to TRBJ1-1, with 7 nucleotides matching TRBD1. The CDR3 consists of 13 residues. Germline assignment: CDR1 MGHDK and CDR2 SYGVNS. Here the CDR3 DNA reads TGTGCAATTCGTGACAGGGAGAGTGGTGAAGCTTTCTTT. Translated, it gives CAIRDRESGEAFF.

The chain has TRBV4-1 and TRBJ2-3; TRBD2 matches 9 bases. The CDR3 loop spans 18 amino acids. Trimming removed 1 base from V and 2 bases from J; junction bases left unmatched: 10. The V gene's germline CDR1 is MGHRA and CDR2 YSYEKL. The CDR3 sequence is CASSQVLPTSGYTDTQYF. CDR3 DNA: TGCGCCAGCAGCCAAGTGCTTCCGACTAGCGGTTACACAGATACGCAGTATTTT.

J is TRBJ2-1 and V is TRBV20-1; D ambiguous. V lost 4 bases to trimming and J lost 4 bases, with 2 bases between them. CDR3 length: 10 amino acids. The germline CDR1 and CDR2 sequences are DFQATT and SNEGSKA (reference sequence). The CDR3 here is CSATYNEQFF. The CDR3 region has the DNA TGCAGTGCTACATACAATGAGCAGTTCTTC.

The genes are TRBV28 and TRBJ1-5; TRBD1 matches at 10 bases. CDR1 is MDHEN and CDR2 is SYDVKM in the germline V gene. V trimming: 5 bases; J trimming: 7 bases; junction bases outside the gene matches: 11. This CDR3 has 16 residues. DNA of the CDR3: TGTGCCAGCAGTCTTGCCGGGACAGGGGACGGGCAGCCCCAGCATTTT. It specifies CASSLAGTGDGQPQHF.

This chain joins TRBV27 and TRBJ1-2; a weak D match, TRBD1 (6 bases). V shed 6 bases and J shed 8 bases, with 22 bases lying between them. Germline V gene data show CDR1 as MNHEY and CDR2 as SMNVEV (reference sequence). The CDR3 is 15 residues long. The CDR3 sequence: CASRDRATGIRGYTF. For the CDR3, the DNA is TGTGCCAGCAGGGACCGGGCCACAGGGATAAGGGGCTACACCTTC.

The chain couples TRBV7-2 to TRBJ2-1, with a tentative D call TRBD2 (5 bases). This CDR3 contains 14 residues. The germline V gene has CDR1 SGHTA and CDR2 FQGNSA. V lost 5 bases and J lost 1, with 9 bases in between. The chain's CDR3 is CASSPGGSYNEQFF. CDR3 coding DNA: TGTGCCAGCAGCCCCGGAGGTTCCTACAATGAGCAGTTCTTC. The full variable domain, completed using reference TRBV7-2 and TRBJ2-1, is GAGVSQSPSNKVTEKGKDVELRCDPISGHTALYWYRQSLGQGLEFLIYFQGNSAPDKSGLPSDRFSAERTGGSVSTLTIQRTQQEDSAVYLCASSPGGSYNEQFFGPGTRLTVL.

The rearrangement uses TRBV7-2 and TRBJ2-1; 8 positions match TRBD1. Unmatched junction bases numbered 14, after V lost 5 bases and J lost 8 bases. The germline CDR1 and CDR2 sequences are SGHTA and FQGNSA. The CDR3 contains 16 residues. CDR3 in amino acids: CASSLYLRGRAHEQFF. The CDR3 coding sequence is TGTGCCAGCAGCCTCTACCTCAGGGGGCGAGCCCATGAGCAGTTCTTC. Full variable domain (remainder filled in from reference TRBV7-2 and TRBJ2-1): GAGVSQSPSNKVTEKGKDVELRCDPISGHTALYWYRQSLGQGLEFLIYFQGNSAPDKSGLPSDRFSAERTGGSVSTLTIQRTQQEDSAVYLCASSLYLRGRAHEQFFGPGTRLTVL.

This chain links TRBV6-5 with TRBJ2-3; 8 bases are shared with TRBD1. Germline V CDR1 and CDR2: MNHEY, SVGAGI. The V segment lost 6 bases and the J segment 1 base; nucleotides outside the gene matches: 6. This CDR3 spans 15 amino acids. CDR3: CASRDSGGGTDTQYF. The CDR3 DNA reads TGTGCCAGCAGGGACTCAGGGGGCGGCACAGATACGCAGTATTTT.

The chain joins TRBV29-1 to TRBJ1-2, with unresolved D. Germline values: CDR1 SQVTM, CDR2 ANQGSEA. V was cut by 4 bases and J by 0 bases, with 9 bases left in between. The CDR3 spans 13 residues. The DNA of the CDR3 is TGCAGCGTTGGGGAGCAGACTAACTATGGCTACACCTTC. This sequence encodes CSVGEQTNYGYTF.

The chain joins TRBV7-9 to TRBJ2-1; D possibly corresponds to TRBD1 (6 bases). The V end lost 6 bases, the J end lost 8 bases, and 14 bases lay between the germline ends. The CDR3 is made up of 13 amino acids. CDR1 and CDR2 (germline): SEHNR, FQNEAQ (reference sequence). CDR3 DNA: TGTGCCAGCAGAGCAGGGGCTAGGGATGAGCAGTTCTTC. It codes for CASRAGARDEQFF.

This chain uses TRBV4-3 with TRBJ1-4; unclear D gene. Germline V gene sequence: CDR1 LGHNA, CDR2 YSLEER. The CDR3 runs to 13 residues. Deletions cut 4 bases from V and 6 bases from J, with 9 bases between. The CDR3 coding sequence is TGCGCCAGCAGCCCCAGTTATGATGAAAAACTGTTTTTT. Its protein is CASSPSYDEKLFF.

V usage is TRBV28 and J usage is TRBJ2-5, with D hard to call. Deletions cut 2 bases from V and 1 base from J, with 8 bases between. Germline CDR1 and CDR2: MDHEN and SYDVKM. CDR3 length: 14 amino acids. CDR3 residues: CASSLGSAQETQYF. In DNA form, the CDR3 reads TGTGCCAGCAGTTTAGGCAGTGCCCAAGAGACCCAGTACTTC. Full variable domain (remainder filled in from reference TRBV28 and TRBJ2-5): DVKVTQSSRYLVKRTGEKVFLECVQDMDHENMFWYRQDPGLGLRLIYFSYDVKMKEKGDIPEGYSVSREKKERFSLILESASTNQTSMYLCASSLGSAQETQYFGPGTRLLVL.

This chain joins TRBV29-1 and TRBJ2-7; a weak D match, TRBD2 (6 bases). Germline lookup yields CDR1 SQVTM and CDR2 ANQGSEA. This CDR3 region has 12 residues. V was trimmed by 4 bases and J by 4 bases, leaving 11 bases between them. The CDR3, as DNA: TGCAGCGTTGGTGAGGGAGGATACGAGCAGTACTTC. Amino acid sequence: CSVGEGGYEQYF.